This T cell receptor (beta chain) was observed in a study of cytomegalovirus exposure and HLA in healthy donors. Study-wide findings and caveats: When a later analysis compared HLA-associated TCR beta chains with equally common others, the HLA-associated chains turned out to be more clonally expanded and to have lower generation probabilities. Reports credit the classifier with highly specific, highly sensitive diagnosis of cytomegalovirus status.

The PCR made use of 60 Vbeta and 13 Jbeta primers. Sequenced by immunoSEQ multiplex PCR; TCRdb stores in-frame clones only, minus some. The sample lists some 110,000 clones, more than 60% seen once, with around 8.6% in the top ten. The V gene's germline CDR1 is SGHTS and CDR2 YDEGEE. V was trimmed by 1 base and J by 0 bases, leaving 19 bases between them. CDR3 length: 18 amino acids. Comments on this clone: Its antigen is unknown.

The rearrangement links TRBV5-8 to TRBJ2-5, with D perhaps matching TRBD1 (6 bases). The origin of this receptor is a woman aged 40 to 50 in good health and CMV-seropositive. The sample taken for sequencing was PBMCs. CDR3 DNA sequence: TGTGCCAGCAGCTTGAGGATGACAGGTGCATCGTACCAAGAGACCCAGTACTTC. Residues: CASSLRMTGASYQETQYF. The whole variable domain, filled in from reference TRBV5-8 and TRBJ2-5, reads EAGVTQSPTHLIKTRGQQATLRCSPISGHTSVYWYQQALGLGLQFLLWYDEGEERNRGNFPPRFSGRQFPNYSSELNVNALELEDSALYLCASSLRMTGASYQETQYFGPGTRLLVL.